These 23 T cell receptor beta chains originate from one sample sequenced in a study of blood T cell repertoires in COVID-19. TCRdb keeps only in-frame clones here, not all; method: immunoSEQ multiplex PCR. Seen here are hundreds of thousands of clones, 88% observed once, and the top ten hold about 3%. The sequenced sample consisted of PBMCs or T cells enriched from blood (not recorded which). The receptors were gathered from a woman in her forties or fifties who had recovered from COVID-19.

The J gene is TRBJ1-6, the V gene TRBV7-2; 7 nucleotides align to TRBD1. In germline, CDR1 is SGHTA, CDR2 FQGNSA. The CDR3 runs to 16 residues. The junction had 10 bases not matched to a gene; V was cut back by 6 bases and J by 5 bases. CDR3 DNA: TGTGCCAGCAGATCCAACAGACAGGGCCATAATTCACCCCTCCACTTT. Amino acids: CASRSNRQGHNSPLHF.

This clone was counted a single time. V gene TRBV27 combines with J gene TRBJ1-1, with a weak D call TRBD1 (5 bases). Trimming stripped 6 bases from V and 1 base from J, with 12 bases between. CDR1 is MNHEY and CDR2 is SMNVEV in the germline V gene (reference sequence). This CDR3 has 14 amino acids. The CDR3 region has the DNA TGTGCCAGCAGGTCCGGGGGGAAGAACACTGAAGCTTTCTTT. Residues: CASRSGGKNTEAFF.

This chain joins TRBV20-1 and TRBJ2-7; D gene ambiguous. The CDR3 has 13 residues. Trimming took 3 bases from V and 4 from J, leaving 13 bases between them. The germline V gene has CDR1 DFQATT and CDR2 SNEGSKA (reference sequence). This chain's CDR3 is CSASNPTQYEQYF. The CDR3 region has the DNA TGCAGTGCTAGTAACCCCACTCAATACGAGCAGTACTTC.

V gene TRBV29-1 combines with J gene TRBJ2-7; D not certain. CDR1 is SQVTM and CDR2 is ANQGSEA in the germline V gene. V was pared by 6 bases and J by 2 bases, with 8 bases between. The CDR3 contains 11 residues. This CDR3 reads CSVASTYEQYF. In nucleotides, the CDR3 is TGCAGCGTCGCCTCTACCTACGAGCAGTACTTC.

This rearrangement joins TRBV19 to TRBJ2-5; 9 bases are shared with TRBD1. The CDR3 contains 13 residues. The V and J ends lost 5 bases and 4 bases, in that order; junction bases with no gene match: 2. Germline CDR1 is LNHDA and CDR2 is SQIVND (reference sequence). This CDR3 reads CASSLGQGETQYF. The CDR3 DNA follows: TGTGCCAGTAGTCTGGGACAGGGAGAGACCCAGTACTTC.

This clone appeared a single time. V gene TRBV6-4 combines with J gene TRBJ1-4; D is ambiguous. With 2 bases removed from V and 7 bases from J, the gap between germline ends came to 17 bases. Germline V gene lookup returns CDR1 MRHNA and CDR2 SNTAGT. The CDR3 consists of 16 residues. CDR3 nucleotides: TGTGCCAGCAGTGACCCGGGGAGGTGGGCAGGTGAAAAACTGTTTTTT. Translating gives CASSDPGRWAGEKLFF.

This rearrangement joins TRBV30 to TRBJ2-2; 7 nucleotides line up with TRBD1. The V gene end was trimmed by 2 bases and the J gene end by 5 bases; junction bases not matched to a gene: 14. The CDR3 extends over 17 amino acids. Germline-derived CDR1 and CDR2 are GTSNPN and SVGIG (reference sequence). CDR3 nucleotides: TGTGCCTGGAGTCCCGGCACAACAGGGGTTCAAACCGGGGAGCTGTTTTTT. Protein: CAWSPGTTGVQTGELFF.

This chain connects TRBV7-2 to TRBJ2-7; D unresolved. This CDR3 contains 14 residues. V lost 1 base and J 0 bases, leaving 7 bases between the germline ends. The germline V gene has CDR1 SGHTA and CDR2 FQGNSA. The DNA for the CDR3 is TGTGCCAGCAGCTTAGATCAGGCCTCCTACGAGCAGTACTTC. It is translated as CASSLDQASYEQYF. Full variable domain (rest looked up from reference TRBV7-2 and TRBJ2-7): GAGVSQSPSNKVTEKGKDVELRCDPISGHTALYWYRQSLGQGLEFLIYFQGNSAPDKSGLPSDRFSAERTGGSVSTLTIQRTQQEDSAVYLCASSLDQASYEQYFGPGTRLTVT.

The chain joins TRBV6-5 to TRBJ1-6; 7 positions match TRBD1. The CDR3 runs 14 residues. V shed 7 bases and J 6 bases; nucleotides not matched to a gene: 6. The germline gives CDR1 MNHEY, CDR2 SVGAGI. The CDR3: CASTPQGRNSPLHF. In nucleotides, the CDR3 is TGTGCCAGCACCCCACAGGGGCGTAATTCACCCCTCCACTTT.

The chain links TRBV30 to TRBJ2-7; 7 bases line up with TRBD2. The germline V gene has CDR1 GTSNPN and CDR2 SVGIG (reference sequence). CDR3 length equals 14 residues. V was clipped by 6 bases and J by 6 bases; unmatched bases: 14. The CDR3 region has the DNA TGTGCCTGCAGCCAGACTAGCTCTACCAGCGAGCAGTACTTC. Translated: CACSQTSSTSEQYF.

The V and J genes are TRBV9 and TRBJ1-6; 8 bases align to TRBD1. This CDR3 is built from 18 residues. Losses at the gene ends were 0 bases for V and 8 bases for J; bases not matched to a gene: 13. From germline, CDR1 is SGDLS and CDR2 YYNGEE. DNA of the CDR3: TGTGCCAGCAGCGTAGGAGGTAGTAGGACAGGGCTTCATTCACCCCTCCACTTT. Protein sequence: CASSVGGSRTGLHSPLHF.

This clone was recorded only once. The chain couples TRBV6-9 to TRBJ2-1; TRBD2 matches at 12 bases. Germline V lookup: CDR1 MNHGY, CDR2 SVAAGI. The trim removed 6 bases at V and 0 bases at J, leaving 9 bases unmatched. The CDR3 totals 18 residues. The CDR3: CASSHGTSGRCSYNEQFF. CDR3 coding DNA: TGTGCCAGCAGCCATGGGACTAGCGGGCGCTGCTCCTACAATGAGCAGTTCTTC.

CDR3 coding DNA: TGTGCCAGCGGGATAGCGGGCGGTCCCTACGAGCAGTACTTC. Translation: CASGIAGGPYEQYF. The genes are TRBV28 and TRBJ2-7, with 7 bases fitting TRBD2. Germline values: CDR1 MDHEN, CDR2 SYDVKM. The CDR3 runs 14 residues. Losses at the gene ends were 8 bases for V and 2 bases for J; bases not matched to a gene: 9.

The rearrangement joins TRBV25-1 to TRBJ1-5, with 7 bases lining up with TRBD1. This CDR3 region has 17 residues. The germline gives CDR1 MGHDK, CDR2 SYGVNS. The ends lost 10 bases at V and 2 bases at J; junction bases unmatched: 17. CDR3 amino acids: CATQPRARGQGNQPQHF. For the CDR3, the DNA is TGTGCCACCCAACCTAGAGCGCGAGGACAGGGCAATCAGCCCCAGCATTTT.

The chain carries TRBV28 and TRBJ2-7; 14 bases agree with TRBD2. This CDR3 is built from 15 residues. Germline loops: CDR1 MDHEN, CDR2 SYDVKM. J lost 2 bases, V lost 6 bases, and 3 bases had no gene match. The CDR3, as DNA: TGTGCCAGCAGAACGGGACTAGCGGGGGCCTACGAGCAGTACTTC. Its protein product is CASRTGLAGAYEQYF.

The V gene is TRBV20-1, the J gene TRBJ2-7, with a weak D call TRBD1 (5 bases). The CDR3 sequence is 10 residues long. Trimming stripped 6 bases from V and 6 bases from J, with 9 bases between. Germline V gene lookup returns CDR1 DFQATT and CDR2 SNEGSKA (reference sequence). For the CDR3, the DNA is TGCAGTGCAGGGGATGGCGAGCAGTACTTC. Amino acid sequence: CSAGDGEQYF.

The CDR3 bases are TGTGCCAGCAGTTACGGGATCAATCAGCCCCAGCATTTT. It yields the protein CASSYGINQPQHF. The chain combines TRBV28 with TRBJ1-5; no clear D gene. V was pared by 4 bases and J by 3 bases, with 7 bases between. This CDR3 has 13 residues. Germline CDR1 MDHEN, CDR2 SYDVKM.

The gene calls are TRBV7-2 and TRBJ1-5; D not certain. V lost 2 bases to trimming and J lost 0 bases, with 8 bases between them. The CDR3 consists of 15 residues. Germline CDR1 reads SGHTA; CDR2 reads FQGNSA. The CDR3 loop is CASSLTHNSNQPQHF. The CDR3 DNA sequence: TGTGCCAGCAGCTTAACACACAATAGCAATCAGCCCCAGCATTTT.

J is TRBJ1-3 and V is TRBV9, with D tentatively TRBD1 (6 bases). Trimming stripped 2 bases from V and 1 base from J, with 10 bases between. The CDR3 covers 15 residues. CDR1 and CDR2 (germline): SGDLS, YYNGEE. This CDR3 reads CASSVSGVSGNTIYF. The CDR3 bases are TGTGCCAGCAGCGTTTCAGGGGTATCTGGAAACACCATATATTTT.

This chain connects TRBV7-2 to TRBJ1-3; weak D call: TRBD1 (5 bases). This CDR3 spans 16 amino acids. V was cut by 0 bases and J by 2 bases, with 11 bases left in between. In germline, CDR1 is SGHTA, CDR2 FQGNSA. CDR3 protein: CASSLARAGTGNTIYF. The CDR3 DNA reads TGTGCCAGCAGCTTAGCACGTGCAGGGACTGGAAACACCATATATTTT.

The chain is built from TRBV6-2 or TRBV6-3 and TRBJ2-1; a possible D gene is TRBD1 (5 bases). Trimming took 4 bases from V and 4 from J, leaving 8 bases between them. This CDR3 is built from 13 residues. Germline V gives CDR1 MNHEY, CDR2 SVGEGT. The CDR3 region has the DNA TGTGCCAGCAGTTGGACACCTTACAATGAGCAGTTCTTC. It translates to CASSWTPYNEQFF.

V gene TRBV5-1 combines with J gene TRBJ2-7; D may be TRBD1 (5 bases). Looked up from germline, CDR1 is SGHRS and CDR2 is YFSETQ. The ends were cut back, 1 base at V and 2 bases at J, with 13 bases in the middle. This CDR3 is built from 15 residues. The CDR3 coding sequence is TGCGCCAGCAGCTTGAGCGTGGGGCGGACCTACGAGCAGTACTTC. Residues: CASSLSVGRTYEQYF.

The V gene is TRBV18, the J gene TRBJ1-1; D remains unclear. The CDR3 has 13 amino acids. Trimming shortened V by 5 bases and J by 1 base, and 8 bases separated the two germline ends. Germline CDR1 reads KGHSH; CDR2 reads LQKENI. The CDR3 coding sequence is TGTGCCAGCTCATCCGGAGCGAACACTGAAGCTTTCTTT. It encodes CASSSGANTEAFF. Looking up the rest from reference TRBV18 and TRBJ1-1 gives the full variable domain: NAGVMQNPRHLVRRRGQEARLRCSPMKGHSHVYWYRQLPEEGLKFMVYLQKENIIDESGMPKERFSAEFPKEGPSILRIQQVVRGDSAAYFCASSSGANTEAFFGQGTRLTVV.